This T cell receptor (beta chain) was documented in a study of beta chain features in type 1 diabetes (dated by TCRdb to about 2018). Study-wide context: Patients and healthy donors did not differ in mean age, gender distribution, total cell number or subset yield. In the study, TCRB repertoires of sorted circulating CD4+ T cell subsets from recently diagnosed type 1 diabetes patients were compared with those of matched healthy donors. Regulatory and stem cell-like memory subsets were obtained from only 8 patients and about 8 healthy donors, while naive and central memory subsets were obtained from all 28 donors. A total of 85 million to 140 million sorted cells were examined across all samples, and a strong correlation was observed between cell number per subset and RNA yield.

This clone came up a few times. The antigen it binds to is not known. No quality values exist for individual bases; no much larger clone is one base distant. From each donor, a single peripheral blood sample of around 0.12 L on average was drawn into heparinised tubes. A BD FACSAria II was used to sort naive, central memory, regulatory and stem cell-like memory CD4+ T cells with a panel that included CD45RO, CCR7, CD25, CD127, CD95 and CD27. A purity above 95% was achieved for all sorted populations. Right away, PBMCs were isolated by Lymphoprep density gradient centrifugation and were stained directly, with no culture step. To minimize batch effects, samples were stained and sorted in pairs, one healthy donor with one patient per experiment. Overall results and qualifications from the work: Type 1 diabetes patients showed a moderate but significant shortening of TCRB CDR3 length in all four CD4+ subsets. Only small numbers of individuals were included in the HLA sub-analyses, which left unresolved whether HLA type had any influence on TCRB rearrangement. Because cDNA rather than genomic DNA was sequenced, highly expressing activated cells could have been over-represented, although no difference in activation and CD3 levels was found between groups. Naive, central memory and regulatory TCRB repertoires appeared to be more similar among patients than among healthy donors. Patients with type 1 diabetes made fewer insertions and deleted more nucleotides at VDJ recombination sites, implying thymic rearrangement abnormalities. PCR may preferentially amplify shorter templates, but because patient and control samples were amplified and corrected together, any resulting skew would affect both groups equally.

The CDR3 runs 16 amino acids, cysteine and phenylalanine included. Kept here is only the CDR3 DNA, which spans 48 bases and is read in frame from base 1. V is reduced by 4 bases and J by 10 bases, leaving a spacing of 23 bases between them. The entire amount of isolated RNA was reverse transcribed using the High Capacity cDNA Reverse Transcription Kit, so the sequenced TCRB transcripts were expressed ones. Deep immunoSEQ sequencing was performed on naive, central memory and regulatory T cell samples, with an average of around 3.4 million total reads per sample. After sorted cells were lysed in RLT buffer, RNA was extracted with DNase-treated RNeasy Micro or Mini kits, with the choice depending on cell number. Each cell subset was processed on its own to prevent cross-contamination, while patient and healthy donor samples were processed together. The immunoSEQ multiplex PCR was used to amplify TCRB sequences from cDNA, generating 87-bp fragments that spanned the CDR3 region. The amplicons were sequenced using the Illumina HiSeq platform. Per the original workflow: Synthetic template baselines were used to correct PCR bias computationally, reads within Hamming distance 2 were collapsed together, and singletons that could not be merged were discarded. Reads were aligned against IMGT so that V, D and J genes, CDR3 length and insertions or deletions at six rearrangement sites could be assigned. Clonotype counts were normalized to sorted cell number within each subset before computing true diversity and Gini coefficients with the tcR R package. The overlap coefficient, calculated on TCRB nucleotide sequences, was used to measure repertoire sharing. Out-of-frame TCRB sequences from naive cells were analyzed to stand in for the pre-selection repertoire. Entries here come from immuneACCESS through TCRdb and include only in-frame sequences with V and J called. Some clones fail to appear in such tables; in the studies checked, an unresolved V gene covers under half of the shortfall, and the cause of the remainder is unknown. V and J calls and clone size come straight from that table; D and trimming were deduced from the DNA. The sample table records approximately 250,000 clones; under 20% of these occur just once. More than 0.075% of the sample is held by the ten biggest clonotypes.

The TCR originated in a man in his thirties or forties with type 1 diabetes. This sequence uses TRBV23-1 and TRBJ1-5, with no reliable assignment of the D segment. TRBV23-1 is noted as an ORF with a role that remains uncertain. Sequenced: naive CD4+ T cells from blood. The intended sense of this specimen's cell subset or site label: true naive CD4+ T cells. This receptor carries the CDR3 CASSRYSTPSQVPQHF. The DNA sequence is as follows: TGCGCCAGCAGTCGGTATAGCACCCCATCCCAAGTTCCCCAGCATTTT.